Each of the 27 T cell receptor beta chains below was sequenced from the same sample in a study of blood T cell repertoires in COVID-19. The repertoire was sequenced with immunoSEQ multiplex PCR; TCRdb's copy has only in-frame clones and lacks some. The sample lists about 17,000 clones, around 82% occurring once. The sample taken for sequencing was peripheral blood. Receptors were obtained from a man in his sixties with active or convalescent COVID-19.

This clone was recorded a few times. V gene TRBV6-5 combines with J gene TRBJ2-2; 7 bases align to TRBD1. Germline-derived CDR1 and CDR2 are MNHEY and SVGAGI. The CDR3 has 15 amino acids. J was trimmed by 7 bases and V by 7 bases; bases with no gene match: 12. CDR3 sequence reads: CASTPIRGSIGELFF. The DNA for the CDR3 is TGTGCCAGCACCCCCATCAGGGGGTCGATCGGGGAGCTGTTTTTT.

The chain has TRBV30 and TRBJ1-2; 7 nucleotides line up with TRBD1. CDR1 is GTSNPN and CDR2 is SVGIG in the germline V gene (reference sequence). The CDR3 is made up of 11 amino acids. J was trimmed by 7 bases and V by 2 bases; bases with no gene match: 1. CDR3 bases: TGTGCCTGGAGTTCAGGGGGTGGCTACACCTTC. The encoded protein is CAWSSGGGYTF.

This clone was picked up a small number of times. The chain couples TRBV27 to TRBJ1-5; D is undetermined. V lost 7 bases, J lost 9 bases, and 16 bases lay in between. This CDR3 comprises 13 residues. Germline CDR1 MNHEY, CDR2 SMNVEV (reference sequence). CDR3 DNA sequence: TGTGCCAGCAAAACCCCCGGAGCGGGGCCCCAGCATTTT. It is translated as CASKTPGAGPQHF.

The CDR3 sequence: CASSKQDNEQFF. The DNA for the CDR3 is TGTGCCAGCAGTAAACAAGACAATGAGCAGTTCTTC. The chain carries TRBV6-5 and TRBJ2-1; D remains ambiguous. Germline CDR1 MNHEY, CDR2 SVGAGI. The CDR3 totals 12 residues. The V end was cut by 5 bases, the J end by 5 bases, with 7 bases between.

This chain connects TRBV7-6 to TRBJ1-1; TRBD1 might be the D (6 bases). This CDR3 comprises 16 residues. Germline CDR1 and CDR2: SGHVS and FNYEAQ. The germline V and J ends were trimmed by 5 bases and 2 bases, with 18 bases remaining between them. The CDR3 DNA reads TGTGCCAGCAGCCCCTTACAGGGTGGGACAAACACTGAAGCTTTCTTT. Translating it yields CASSPLQGGTNTEAFF.

This rearrangement joins TRBV7-8 to TRBJ2-3; D remains ambiguous. The CDR3 loop spans 12 amino acids. Germline CDR1 is SGHVS and CDR2 is FQNEAQ. V was pared by 5 bases and J by 6 bases, with 9 bases between. This chain's CDR3 is CASSPERDTQYF. DNA for the CDR3: TGTGCCAGCAGCCCAGAGAGGGATACGCAGTATTTT.

This chain uses TRBV30 with TRBJ2-7, with 7 bases fitting TRBD2. This CDR3 is 12 amino acids long. Germline CDR1 reads GTSNPN; CDR2 reads SVGIG (reference sequence). With V trimmed by 7 bases and J by 0 bases, 3 bases remained unmatched. The DNA of the CDR3 is TGTGCCTTGAGGGACTACTCCTACGAGCAGTACTTC. It codes for CALRDYSYEQYF.

This sequence joins TRBV29-1 and TRBJ1-2; the D gene is possibly TRBD1 (5 bases). The CDR3 has 14 amino acids. In germline, CDR1 is SQVTM, CDR2 ANQGSEA. V shed 2 bases and J shed 8 bases, with 18 bases lying between them. In DNA, the CDR3 is TGCAGCGTTGAATGGGGCATTCTAGGGTACGGCTACACCTTC. Amino acids: CSVEWGILGYGYTF.

The rearrangement links TRBV10-2 to TRBJ1-4, with TRBD1 as a possible D gene (5 bases). V shed 5 bases and J shed 0 bases, with 7 bases lying between them. There are 14 residues in the CDR3. Per the germline V gene, CDR1 is WSHSY and CDR2 is SAAADI. The CDR3, as DNA: TGCGCCAGCAGTCCGGGGGCAACTAATGAAAAACTGTTTTTT. Its protein is CASSPGATNEKLFF.

The count of this clone is one. V gene TRBV18 combines with J gene TRBJ1-3, with no clear D. The germline gives CDR1 KGHSH, CDR2 LQKENI. With 5 bases removed from V and 3 bases from J, the gap between germline ends came to 14 bases. The CDR3 covers 15 residues. The CDR3 bases are TGTGCCAGCTCAGCATTGACGGACTTTGGAAACACCATATATTTT. It is translated as CASSALTDFGNTIYF.

The chain employs TRBV6-5 and TRBJ1-3; perhaps TRBD1 as D (5 bases). Germline lookup yields CDR1 MNHEY and CDR2 SVGAGI. The V end was cut by 2 bases, the J end by 2 bases, with 10 bases between. This CDR3 is built from 15 residues. The CDR3 protein is CASSYSGAPGNTIYF. CDR3 coding DNA: TGTGCCAGCAGTTACAGTGGGGCTCCTGGAAACACCATATATTTT.

The chain combines TRBV7-9 with TRBJ2-7, with D perhaps TRBD1 (6 bases). The germline CDR1 and CDR2 sequences are SEHNR and FQNEAQ (reference sequence). Trimming shortened V by 1 base and J by 3 bases, and 7 bases separated the two germline ends. The CDR3 is 13 amino acids. The CDR3 DNA reads TGTGCCAGCAGCTTAGGAGGGGGCTACGAGCAGTACTTC. Amino acid sequence: CASSLGGGYEQYF.

The DNA for the CDR3 is TGTGCCAGCAGCTCCGTTGAGGGCTACGAGCAGTACTTC. Encoded protein: CASSSVEGYEQYF. The chain combines TRBV11-2 with TRBJ2-7; TRBD2 is a possible D gene (5 bases). Looked up from germline, CDR1 is SGHAT and CDR2 is FQNNGV. Trimming pared 4 bases from V and 3 bases from J, leaving 10 bases between. CDR3 length: 13 amino acids. Full variable domain (missing parts from reference TRBV11-2 and TRBJ2-7): EAGVAQSPRYKIIEKRQSVAFWCNPISGHATLYWYQQILGQGPKLLIQFQNNGVVDDSQLPKDRFSAERLKGVDSTLKIQPAKLEDSAVYLCASSSVEGYEQYFGPGTRLTVT.

This clone was seen more than once but under ten times. The chain recombines TRBV29-1 with TRBJ2-1; 11 bases line up with TRBD1. Trimming took 7 bases from V and 9 from J; bases not matched to a gene: 5. Germline V lookup: CDR1 SQVTM, CDR2 ANQGSEA. This CDR3 is built from 12 residues. CDR3 DNA sequence: TGCAGCGGCGGGACAGGGGGTGGTGAGCAGTTCTTC. Translating it yields CSGGTGGGEQFF.

V is TRBV9 and J is TRBJ2-1; 9 nucleotides align to TRBD2. Germline trimming cut 4 bases from V and 5 bases from J; bases unmatched to any gene: 7. The germline V gene encodes CDR1 SGDLS and CDR2 YYNGEE. This CDR3 region has 15 residues. The CDR3 region is CASSIQAGGNNEQFF. CDR3 sequence (DNA): TGTGCCAGCAGCATTCAAGCGGGAGGTAACAATGAGCAGTTCTTC.

The table lists this clone with a count of one. The J gene is TRBJ1-2, the V gene TRBV28, with no clear D. Trimming pared 1 base from V and 1 base from J, leaving 4 bases between. CDR3 length: 13 amino acids. Per the germline V gene, CDR1 is MDHEN and CDR2 is SYDVKM. The CDR3 protein is CASSLSLNYGYTF. CDR3 DNA sequence: TGTGCCAGCAGTTTATCTCTTAACTATGGCTACACCTTC.

The chain uses TRBV14 and TRBJ1-4; 8 bases map to TRBD1. J lost 7 bases, V lost 5 bases, and 0 bases had no gene match. This CDR3 is 12 amino acids long. Germline V gives CDR1 SGHDN, CDR2 FVKESK. The CDR3 here is CASSGQGEKLFF. The CDR3 DNA sequence: TGTGCCAGCAGCGGACAGGGTGAAAAACTGTTTTTT.

Only one count was recorded for this clone. The gene calls are TRBV14 and TRBJ1-6; TRBD1 matches at 8 bases. V trimming: 6 bases; J trimming: 13 bases; junction bases outside the gene matches: 5. Germline lookup yields CDR1 SGHDN and CDR2 FVKESK. The CDR3 is 12 amino acids. CDR3 DNA: TGTGCCAGCAGGGCTACAGGGGGGCCCCTCCACTTT. Its translation is CASRATGGPLHF. The full variable domain, in which reference TRBV14 and TRBJ1-6 provide the parts outside the CDR3, is EAGVTQFPSHSVIEKGQTVTLRCDPISGHDNLYWYRRVMGKEIKFLLHFVKESKQDESGMPNNRFLAERTGGTYSTLKVQPAELEDSGVYFCASRATGGPLHFGNGTRLTVT.

The chain combines TRBV4-1 with TRBJ1-6, with D possibly being TRBD1 (5 bases). V dropped 1 base and J dropped 11 bases, with 9 bases sitting between them. Germline CDR1 and CDR2: MGHRA and YSYEKL. CDR3 length equals 13 residues. The CDR3 region has the DNA TGCGCCAGCAGCCAAGGCCAGGGTCCACCCCTCCACTTT. Protein product: CASSQGQGPPLHF.

J is TRBJ2-7 and V is TRBV6-1; 7 bases match TRBD1. V shed 2 bases and J 2 bases; nucleotides not matched to a gene: 3. The CDR3 runs 14 residues. Germline CDR1 and CDR2: MNHNS and SASEGT. In DNA form, the CDR3 reads TGTGCCAGCAGTGAATACAGGGGACCCTACGAGCAGTACTTC. This sequence encodes CASSEYRGPYEQYF.

The rearrangement links TRBV11-2 to TRBJ1-4; 7 bases align to TRBD1. The germline V gene encodes CDR1 SGHAT and CDR2 FQNNGV. V lost 0 bases and J lost 13; bases outside the gene matches: 8. The CDR3 runs to 14 residues. The CDR3 protein is CASSLDGRGSRLFF. As DNA, the CDR3 is TGTGCCAGCAGCTTAGATGGCAGGGGGAGCCGACTGTTTTTT. The full variable domain, completed using reference TRBV11-2 and TRBJ1-4, is EAGVAQSPRYKIIEKRQSVAFWCNPISGHATLYWYQQILGQGPKLLIQFQNNGVVDDSQLPKDRFSAERLKGVDSTLKIQPAKLEDSAVYLCASSLDGRGSRLFFGSGTQLSVL.

The rearrangement joins TRBV10-3 to TRBJ2-1; 13 nucleotides match TRBD2. In germline, CDR1 is ENHRY, CDR2 SYGVKD. V shed 5 bases and J 1 base; nucleotides not matched to a gene: 5. CDR3 length equals 17 residues. The CDR3 here is CAISPGTSGISYNEQFF. CDR3 bases: TGTGCCATCAGTCCCGGGACTAGCGGGATTTCCTACAATGAGCAGTTCTTC.

The chain combines TRBV28 with TRBJ2-5; tentatively, D is TRBD2 (6 bases). This CDR3 spans 12 amino acids. With 7 bases removed from V and 7 bases from J, the gap between germline ends came to 13 bases. Per germline, CDR1 MDHEN and CDR2 SYDVKM. The CDR3 is CASNRGRGTQYF. CDR3 DNA sequence: TGTGCCAGCAACCGGGGGAGAGGGACCCAGTACTTC.

CDR3 sequence reads: CASSQVGSGDQETQYF. The CDR3 coding sequence is TGTGCCAGCAGCCAAGTGGGTAGCGGGGATCAAGAGACCCAGTACTTC. The rearrangement uses TRBV3-1 (or the pseudogene TRBV3-2) and TRBJ2-5, with TRBD2 matching 8 bases. The CDR3 covers 16 residues. Germline CDR1 reads LGHDT; CDR2 reads YNNKEL (reference sequence). V lost 1 base and J lost 2; bases outside the gene matches: 6.

The V and J genes are TRBV2 and TRBJ1-2; TRBD1 is a possible D gene (5 bases). This CDR3 spans 12 amino acids. Germline V lookup: CDR1 SNHLY, CDR2 FYNNEI. CDR3 loop: CAGGGNAYGYTF. The CDR3 DNA sequence: TGTGCAGGTGGGGGGAATGCCTATGGCTACACCTTC.

The genes are TRBV27 and TRBJ1-2; the match to TRBD1 covers 7 bases. V lost 5 bases, J lost 8 bases, and 5 bases stayed unmatched. CDR1 and CDR2 (germline): MNHEY, SMNVEV (reference sequence). The CDR3 runs 12 residues. The CDR3 sequence: CASSTQGKGYTF. CDR3 nucleotide sequence: TGTGCCAGCAGTACACAGGGGAAAGGCTACACCTTC.

The rearrangement uses TRBV6-2 or TRBV6-3 and TRBJ2-1; 13 bases align to TRBD2. Germline V gene sequence: CDR1 MNHEY, CDR2 SVGEGT. This CDR3 is built from 16 residues. After removal of 0 bases from V and 7 bases from J, the junction contained 3 bases not matched to a gene. The CDR3 nucleotides read TGTGCCAGCAGTTACTCACTAGCGGGGGGGCGTAATGAGCAGTTCTTC. Protein product: CASSYSLAGGRNEQFF.